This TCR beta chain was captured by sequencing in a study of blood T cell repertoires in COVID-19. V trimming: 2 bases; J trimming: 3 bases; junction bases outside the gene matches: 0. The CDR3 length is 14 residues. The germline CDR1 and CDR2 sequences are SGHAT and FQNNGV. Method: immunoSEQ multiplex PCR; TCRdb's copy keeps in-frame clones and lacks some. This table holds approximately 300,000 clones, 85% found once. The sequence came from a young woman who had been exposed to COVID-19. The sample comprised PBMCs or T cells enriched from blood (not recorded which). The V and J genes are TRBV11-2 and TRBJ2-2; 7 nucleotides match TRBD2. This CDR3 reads CASSLRGDTGELFF. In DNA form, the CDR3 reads TGTGCCAGCAGCTTACGGGGGGACACCGGGGAGCTGTTTTTT.